This T cell receptor (beta chain) came from a study of T cells after yellow fever vaccination. At the level of the study: Low-cell-number fractions underwent preparation using SMART-Seq v4 Ultra Low Input.

CDR3 length equals 12 residues. V shed 4 bases and J 1 base; nucleotides not matched to a gene: 0. The germline CDR1 and CDR2 sequences are SQVTM and ANQGSEA. TCRdb reprocessed the 5' RACE reads via MiXCR and lists one record per CDR3 protein. The sample has 120,000 or so distinct CDR3 sequences; around 15% are singletons. This specimen was CD8+ T cells sorted from PBMCs, taken 5 days after the yellow fever booster vaccination. The chain uses TRBV29-1 and TRBJ1-1, with 7 bases aligning to TRBD1. The sequence was collected from a man between 18 and 29 years old who received the YFV17D yellow fever vaccine. In nucleotides, the CDR3 is TGCAGCGTTGGGACAGGGAACACTGAAGCTTTCTTT. This gives the protein CSVGTGNTEAFF.